What follows are 12 T cell receptor beta chains derived from one specimen sequenced in a study of shared clonotypes between healthy human individuals. In the naive CD8 group, cells lacked CD45RO and were positively selected for CCR7, so terminally differentiated effector memory CD45RA+ cells were left out. Repertoires were generated with immunoSEQ multiplex PCR, while TCRdb's copy carries only in-frame clones and drops some. Of roughly 850,000 clones in the sample, 96% were seen once. Sequencing used naive CD8+ T cells sorted from blood. Source of these receptors: a man aged 25 to 40 in good health.

The rearrangement uses TRBV11-3 and TRBJ2-1, with D possibly TRBD1 on 6 matching bases. V was cut by 0 bases and J by 7 bases, with 10 bases left in between. The germline V gene encodes CDR1 SGHNT and CDR2 YENEEA. The CDR3 consists of 14 residues. CDR3 DNA: TGTGCCAGCAGCTTAGACGGGACAATAAATGAGCAGTTCTTC. Its translation: CASSLDGTINEQFF. Drawing the rest from reference TRBV11-3 and TRBJ2-1, the complete variable domain is EAGVVQSPRYKIIEKKQPVAFWCNPISGHNTLYWYLQNLGQGPELLIRYENEEAVDDSQLPKDRFSAERLKGVDSTLKIQPAELGDSAVYLCASSLDGTINEQFFGPGTRLTVL.

As for this clone: This sample includes further DNA sequences coding for the same CDR3. The chain uses TRBV6-1 and TRBJ2-7, with no clear D. CDR1 and CDR2 (germline): MNHNS, SASEGT. V lost 2 bases, J lost 3 bases, and 8 bases lay in between. The CDR3 is 13 residues long. DNA of the CDR3: TGTGCCAGCAGTGAAACGAGCTTCTACGAGCAGTACTTC. This sequence encodes CASSETSFYEQYF.

In DNA form, the CDR3 reads TGCAGCGTTGAGCCGGGTGAGAACACTGAAGCTTTCTTT. Amino acid sequence: CSVEPGENTEAFF. V usage is TRBV29-1 and J usage is TRBJ1-1; D is uncertain. This CDR3 comprises 13 residues. From germline, CDR1 is SQVTM and CDR2 ANQGSEA. V was cut by 3 bases and J by 1 base, with 9 bases left in between.

The chain joins TRBV11-3 to TRBJ2-7, with 12 positions matching TRBD2. CDR1 and CDR2 from the germline V gene are SGHNT and YENEEA. The CDR3 is 17 residues long. Unmatched junction bases numbered 15, after V lost 8 bases and J lost 4 bases. CDR3 loop: CASGTGLAGFRRYEQYF. In DNA, the CDR3 is TGTGCCAGCGGGACCGGACTAGCGGGATTTCGACGGTACGAGCAGTACTTC. The whole variable domain, remainder taken from reference TRBV11-3 and TRBJ2-7, is EAGVVQSPRYKIIEKKQPVAFWCNPISGHNTLYWYLQNLGQGPELLIRYENEEAVDDSQLPKDRFSAERLKGVDSTLKIQPAELGDSAVYLCASGTGLAGFRRYEQYFGPGTRLTVT.

CDR3 sequence reads: CASSLSAGRRYEQYF. CDR3 nucleotides: TGTGCCAGCAGTTTATCGGCGGGCAGGCGATACGAGCAGTACTTC. The chain has TRBV27 and TRBJ2-7; the D gene is possibly TRBD2 (5 bases). Germline V gives CDR1 MNHEY, CDR2 SMNVEV (reference sequence). V lost 0 bases and J 4 bases, leaving 13 bases between the germline ends. There are 15 residues in the CDR3.

This clone was found once. This chain uses TRBV14 with TRBJ2-2; D may be TRBD1 (6 bases). Trimming left V 4 bases short and J 1 base short, with 7 bases between. The CDR3 covers 14 residues. Germline V CDR1 and CDR2: SGHDN, FVKESK. The DNA of the CDR3 is TGTGCCAGCAGCCTGACAGGGAACACCGGGGAGCTGTTTTTT. Protein sequence: CASSLTGNTGELFF.

This clone has only one observation. The V call is TRBV4-2, the J call TRBJ1-5; 7 bases are shared with TRBD1. Germline CDR1 is LGHNA and CDR2 is YNFKEQ. Unmatched junction bases numbered 5, after V lost 3 bases and J lost 0 bases. The CDR3 consists of 16 residues. CDR3 sequence: CASSHPDRDSNQPQHF. CDR3 nucleotides: TGTGCCAGCAGCCACCCTGACAGGGATAGCAATCAGCCCCAGCATTTT.

This rearrangement joins TRBV7-2 to TRBJ2-5; D gene ambiguous. V lost 5 bases to trimming and J lost 5 bases, with 15 bases between them. CDR1 is SGHTA, CDR2 FQGNSA, per germline. The CDR3 has 14 residues. CDR3 protein: CASSPGSIVETQYF. CDR3 DNA sequence: TGTGCCAGCAGCCCCGGGTCGATTGTTGAGACCCAGTACTTC.

In the case of this clone: This sample includes further DNA sequences coding for the same CDR3. The V call is TRBV2, the J call TRBJ2-7; either TRBD1 or TRBD2 may fit D (6 bases each). V was shortened by 7 bases and J by 2 bases, with 9 bases between the two germline ends. The germline gives CDR1 SNHLY, CDR2 FYNNEI. The CDR3 totals 12 residues. CDR3 in DNA: TGTGCCAGCATAGGGGGGACCTACGAGCAGTACTTC. Translated, it gives CASIGGTYEQYF.

V usage is TRBV6-1 and J usage is TRBJ2-3; 8 nucleotides align to TRBD1. Per the germline V gene, CDR1 is MNHNS and CDR2 is SASEGT. The CDR3 sequence is 15 residues long. J lost 4 bases, V lost 2 bases, and 5 bases had no gene match. The CDR3 sequence: CASSEPTGAADTQYF. The CDR3 nucleotides read TGTGCCAGCAGTGAACCGACAGGGGCCGCAGATACGCAGTATTTT.

As to this clone: This sample includes further DNA sequences coding for the same CDR3. This chain uses TRBV7-9 with TRBJ2-7; 7 positions match TRBD1. The trim removed 2 bases at V and 3 bases at J, leaving 1 base unmatched. CDR1 SEHNR and CDR2 FQNEAQ come from the germline V gene (reference sequence). This CDR3 comprises 13 residues. This chain's CDR3 is CASSLRDSYEQYF. In DNA, the CDR3 is TGTGCCAGCAGCTTACGGGACAGCTACGAGCAGTACTTC.

In its sample, this clone was seen a few times. The CDR3 region is CSVEDPGTANTGELFF. DNA for the CDR3: TGCAGCGTTGAAGATCCCGGGACAGCAAACACCGGGGAGCTGTTTTTT. This sequence joins TRBV29-1 and TRBJ2-2, with 7 bases identical to TRBD1. The CDR3 covers 16 residues. CDR1 and CDR2 (germline): SQVTM, ANQGSEA. The V gene end was trimmed by 0 bases and the J gene end by 2 bases; junction bases not matched to a gene: 6.